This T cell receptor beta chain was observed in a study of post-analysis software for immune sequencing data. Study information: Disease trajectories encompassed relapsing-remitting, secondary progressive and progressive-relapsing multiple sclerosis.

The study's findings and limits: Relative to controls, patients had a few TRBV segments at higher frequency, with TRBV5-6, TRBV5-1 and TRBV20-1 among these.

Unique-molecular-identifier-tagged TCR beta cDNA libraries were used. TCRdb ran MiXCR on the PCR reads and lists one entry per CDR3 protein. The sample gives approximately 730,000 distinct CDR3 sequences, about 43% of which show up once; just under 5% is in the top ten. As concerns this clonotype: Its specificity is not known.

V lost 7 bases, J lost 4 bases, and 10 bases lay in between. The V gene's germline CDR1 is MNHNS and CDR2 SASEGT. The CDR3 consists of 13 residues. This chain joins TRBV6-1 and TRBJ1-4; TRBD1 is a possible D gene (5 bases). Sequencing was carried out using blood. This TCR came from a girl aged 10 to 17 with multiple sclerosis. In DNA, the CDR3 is TGTGCCAGCACCTTGGGGGGTAATGAAAAACTGTTTTTT. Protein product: CASTLGGNEKLFF.